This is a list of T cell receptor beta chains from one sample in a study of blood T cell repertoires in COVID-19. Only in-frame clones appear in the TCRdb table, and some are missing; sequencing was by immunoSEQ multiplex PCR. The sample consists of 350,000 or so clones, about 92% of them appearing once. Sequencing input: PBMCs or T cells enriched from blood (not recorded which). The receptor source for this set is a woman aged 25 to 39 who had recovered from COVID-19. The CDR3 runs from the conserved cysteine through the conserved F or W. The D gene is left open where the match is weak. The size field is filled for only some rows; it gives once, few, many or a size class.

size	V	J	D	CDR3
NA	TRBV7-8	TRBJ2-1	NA	CASSLRTRGNEQFF
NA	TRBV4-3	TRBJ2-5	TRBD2	CASSQLGLGLGGTQYF
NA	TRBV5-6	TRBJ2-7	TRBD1	CASTKTTGADYEQYF
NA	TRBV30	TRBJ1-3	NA	CAWSIGTPAGNTIYF
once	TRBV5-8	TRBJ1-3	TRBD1	CASRRTGFYPSVSGNTIYF
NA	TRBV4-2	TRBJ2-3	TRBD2	CASSQDGGGTPTDTQYF
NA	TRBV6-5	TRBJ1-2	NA	CASSYSAGQDYGYTF
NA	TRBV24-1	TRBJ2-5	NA	CATSDFGRAGQETQYF
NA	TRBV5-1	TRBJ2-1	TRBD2	CASSFRLAGVNEQFF
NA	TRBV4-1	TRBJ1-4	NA	CASSQLKSEKLFF
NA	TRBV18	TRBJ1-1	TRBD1	CASSRRGTALMNTEAFF
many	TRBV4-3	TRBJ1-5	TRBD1	CASSRDREQPQHF
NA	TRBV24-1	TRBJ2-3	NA	CATSAPQSTDTQYF
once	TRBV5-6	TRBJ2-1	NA	CASSSGNEQFF
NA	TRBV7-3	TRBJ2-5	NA	CASSLRGHRAQYF
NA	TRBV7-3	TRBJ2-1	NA	CASSPNPIDNEQFF
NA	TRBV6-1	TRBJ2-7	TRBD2	CASSEGGGSYEQYF
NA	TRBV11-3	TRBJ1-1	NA	CASSLDTESTEAFF
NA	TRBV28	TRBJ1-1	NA	CASSTPGLLTEAFF
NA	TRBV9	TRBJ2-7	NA	CASSVGDTSHEQYF
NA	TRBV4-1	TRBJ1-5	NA	CASSQVQGKQPQHF
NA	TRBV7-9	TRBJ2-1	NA	CASKQGGAYNEQFF
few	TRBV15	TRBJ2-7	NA	CATSRDQGHEQYF
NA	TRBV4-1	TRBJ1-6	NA	CASSQGDNRNSPLHF
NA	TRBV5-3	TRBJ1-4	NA	CARSPTPGNADSNEKLFF
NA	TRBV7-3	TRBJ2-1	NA	CASSPTGPSSYNEQFF
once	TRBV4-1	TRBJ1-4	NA	CASSHLLGTNEKLFF
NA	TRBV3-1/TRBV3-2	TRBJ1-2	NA	CASSQDWRNYGGYTF
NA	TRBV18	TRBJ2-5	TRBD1	CASSPRQGKLETQYF
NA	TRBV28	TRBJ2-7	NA	CASSARESDEQYF
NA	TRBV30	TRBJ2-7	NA	CAWSEGVRQGGYEQYF
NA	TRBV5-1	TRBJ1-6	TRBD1	CASSSTGQINNSPLHF
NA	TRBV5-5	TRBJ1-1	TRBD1	CASSLGGTVLNTEAFF
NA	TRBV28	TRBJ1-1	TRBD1	CASSFLTGGITEAFF
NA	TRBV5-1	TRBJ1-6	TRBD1	CASSIGTAIASPLHF
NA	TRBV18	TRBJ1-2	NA	CASSQGRAYGYTF
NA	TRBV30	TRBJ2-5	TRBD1	CARSRDRAETQYF
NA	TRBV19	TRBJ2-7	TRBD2	CASSIGVSGRGEQYF
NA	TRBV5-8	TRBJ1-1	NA	CASSFIAGSSNTEAFF
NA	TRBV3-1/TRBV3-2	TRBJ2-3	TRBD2	CASGLAGGDTQYF
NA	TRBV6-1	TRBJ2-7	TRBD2	CASSESSGIDEQYF
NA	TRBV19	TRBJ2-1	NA	CASSIGFRQAFIHEQFF
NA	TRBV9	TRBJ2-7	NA	CASSVDGRVMEQYF
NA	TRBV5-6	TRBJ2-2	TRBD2	CASNRGGEAGELFF
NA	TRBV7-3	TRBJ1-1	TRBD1	CASSLGFSTGEAFF
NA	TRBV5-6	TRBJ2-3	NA	CASSLATGTDTQYF
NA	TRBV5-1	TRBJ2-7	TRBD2	CASSPGVSGGVSYEQYF
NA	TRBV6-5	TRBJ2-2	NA	CASSYSNQEGAGELFF
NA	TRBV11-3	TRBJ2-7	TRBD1	CASSSDRVATEQYF
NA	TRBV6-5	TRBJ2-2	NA	CASRGGTANTGELFF
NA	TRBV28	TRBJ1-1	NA	CASTAVGGVTEAFF
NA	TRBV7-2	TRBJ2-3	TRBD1	CASSPFPPGQGFRTDTQYF
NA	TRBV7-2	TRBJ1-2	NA	CASSLMDTAYGYTF